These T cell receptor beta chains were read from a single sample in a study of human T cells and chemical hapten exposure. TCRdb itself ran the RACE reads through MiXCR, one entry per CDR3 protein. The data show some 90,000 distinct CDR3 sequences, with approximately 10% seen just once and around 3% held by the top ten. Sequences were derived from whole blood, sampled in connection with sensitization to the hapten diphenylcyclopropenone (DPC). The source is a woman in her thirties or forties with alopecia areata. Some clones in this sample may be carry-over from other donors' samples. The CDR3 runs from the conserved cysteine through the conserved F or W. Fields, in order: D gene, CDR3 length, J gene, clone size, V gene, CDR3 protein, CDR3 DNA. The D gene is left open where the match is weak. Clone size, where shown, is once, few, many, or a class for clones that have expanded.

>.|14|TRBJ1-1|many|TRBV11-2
CASSLRTMNTEAFF
TGTGCCAGCAGCTTGAGAACAATGAACACTGAAGCTTTCTTT
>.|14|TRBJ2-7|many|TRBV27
CASSLTQGPYEQYF
TGTGCCAGCAGTTTAACGCAGGGCCCCTACGAGCAGTACTTC
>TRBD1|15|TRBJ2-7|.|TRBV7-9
CASSLVRGIIDEQYF
TGTGCCAGCAGCTTAGTCAGGGGGATAATCGACGAGCAGTACTTC
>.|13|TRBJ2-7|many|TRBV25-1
CASTPGTFLEQYF
TGTGCCAGCACCCCCGGGACATTTTTGGAGCAGTACTTC
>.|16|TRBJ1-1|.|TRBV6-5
CASSSLGGRYPTEAFF
TGTGCCAGCAGTTCGCTCGGGGGGCGGTATCCGACTGAAGCTTTCTTT
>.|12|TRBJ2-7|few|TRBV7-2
CASSLSGLEQYF
TGTGCCAGCAGCCTTAGCGGCCTCGAGCAGTACTTC
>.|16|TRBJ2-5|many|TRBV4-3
CASSQDPSGRQETQYF
TGCGCCAGCAGCCAGGACCCGTCGGGCAGGCAAGAGACCCAGTACTTC
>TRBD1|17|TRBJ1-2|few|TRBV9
CASSTAGTGVLNYGYTF
TGTGCCAGCAGCACCGCCGGGACAGGGGTCCTAAACTATGGCTACACCTTC
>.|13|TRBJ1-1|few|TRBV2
CASNRRENTEAFF
TGTGCCAGCAATCGGAGGGAGAACACTGAAGCTTTCTTT
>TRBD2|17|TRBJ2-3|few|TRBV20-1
CSARVASGLASTDTQYF
TGCAGTGCTAGAGTGGCTAGCGGTCTTGCATCCACAGATACGCAGTATTTT
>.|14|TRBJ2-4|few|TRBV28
CATLRQGAKNIQYF
TGTGCCACCCTCAGGCAGGGAGCCAAAAACATTCAGTACTTC
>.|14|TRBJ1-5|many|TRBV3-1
CASSQGGSNQPQHF
TGTGCCAGCAGCCAAGGCGGGAGCAATCAGCCCCAGCATTTT
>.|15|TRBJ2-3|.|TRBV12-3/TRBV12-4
CASSLRTSGTDTQYF
TGTGCCAGCAGTTTACGGACGTCTGGCACAGATACGCAGTATTTT
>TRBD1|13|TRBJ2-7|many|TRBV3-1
CASSRQGVDEQYF
TGTGCCAGCAGCCGACAGGGGGTCGACGAGCAGTACTTC
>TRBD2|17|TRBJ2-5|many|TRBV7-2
CASSSGSGTSGQETQYF
TGTGCCAGCAGTTCGGGCTCCGGGACTAGCGGCCAAGAGACCCAGTACTTC
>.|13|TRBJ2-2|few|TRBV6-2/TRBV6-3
CATQGTRAGELFF
TGTGCCACCCAAGGGACTCGAGCTGGGGAGCTGTTTTTT
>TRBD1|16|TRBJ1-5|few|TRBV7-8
CASSSGRDSYNQPQHF
TGTGCCAGCAGCTCCGGAAGGGACAGCTACAATCAGCCCCAGCATTTT
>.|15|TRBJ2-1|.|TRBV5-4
CASSLDSSSYNEQFF
TGTGCCAGCAGCTTGGACAGTAGCTCCTACAATGAGCAGTTCTTC
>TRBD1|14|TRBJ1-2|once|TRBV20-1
CSAGPTGNPYGYTF
TGCAGTGCTGGACCGACAGGGAACCCCTATGGCTACACCTTC
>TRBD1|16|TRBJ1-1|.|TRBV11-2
CASSLGGTGGFTEAFF
TGTGCCAGCAGCTTAGGTGGGACAGGGGGATTCACTGAAGCTTTCTTT
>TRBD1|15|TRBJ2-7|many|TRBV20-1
CSARDQGQGTYEQYF
TGCAGTGCTAGAGATCAGGGACAGGGAACTTACGAGCAGTACTTC
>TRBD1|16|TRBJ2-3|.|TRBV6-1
CASSILTGVISDTQYF
TGTGCCAGCAGTATACTGACAGGGGTGATCTCAGATACGCAGTATTTT
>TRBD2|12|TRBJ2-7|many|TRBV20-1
CSAGLAGGRQYF
TGCAGTGCTGGACTAGCGGGAGGACGGCAGTACTTC
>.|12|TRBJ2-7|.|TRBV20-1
CSATAPAYEQYF
TGCAGTGCTACGGCCCCGGCCTACGAGCAGTACTTC
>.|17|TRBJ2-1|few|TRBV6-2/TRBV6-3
CASSYGMGGASYNEQFF
TGTGCCAGCAGTTACGGGATGGGGGGGGCGTCCTACAATGAGCAGTTCTTC
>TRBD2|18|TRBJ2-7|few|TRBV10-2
CASSELRTSGPISYEQYF
TGCGCCAGCAGTGAGTTACGGACTAGCGGGCCCATCTCCTACGAGCAGTACTTC
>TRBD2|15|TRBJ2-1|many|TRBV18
CASSPERGAKNEQFF
TGTGCCAGCTCACCGGAGCGGGGGGCGAAGAATGAGCAGTTCTTC
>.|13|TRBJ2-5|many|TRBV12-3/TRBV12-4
CASSPDGLGAQYF
TGTGCCAGCAGCCCCGACGGTTTGGGGGCCCAGTACTTC
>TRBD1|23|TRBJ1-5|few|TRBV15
CATSRGAGQGASRPPYSNQPQHF
TGTGCCACCAGCAGAGGGGCAGGACAGGGGGCCTCACGGCCTCCTTATAGCAATCAGCCCCAGCATTTT
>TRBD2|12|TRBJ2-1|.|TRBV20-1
CSGGRGYNEQFF
TGCAGTGGCGGGAGGGGGTACAATGAGCAGTTCTTC
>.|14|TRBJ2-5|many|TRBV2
CASSFGTSQETQYF
TGTGCCAGCAGTTTCGGGACTTCGCAAGAGACCCAGTACTTC
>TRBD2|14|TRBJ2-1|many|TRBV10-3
CAISVAGGPGEQFF
TGTGCCATCAGTGTGGCGGGGGGGCCCGGTGAGCAGTTCTTC